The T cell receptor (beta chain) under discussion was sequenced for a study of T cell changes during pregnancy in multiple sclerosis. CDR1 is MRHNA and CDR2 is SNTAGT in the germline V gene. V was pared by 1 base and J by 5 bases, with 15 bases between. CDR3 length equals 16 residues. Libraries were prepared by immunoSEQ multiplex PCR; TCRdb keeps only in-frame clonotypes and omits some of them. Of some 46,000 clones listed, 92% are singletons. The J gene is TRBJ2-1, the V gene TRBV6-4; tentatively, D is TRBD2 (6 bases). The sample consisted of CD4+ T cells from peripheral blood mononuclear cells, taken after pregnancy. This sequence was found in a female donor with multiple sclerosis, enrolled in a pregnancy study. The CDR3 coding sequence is TGTGCCAGCAGTGACTGGAACGGGAGAAGCAACAATGAGCAGTTCTTC. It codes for CASSDWNGRSNNEQFF.